The present T cell receptor (beta chain) was sequenced within a study of blood T cell repertoires in COVID-19. Whole-study context: Acute-phase and convalescent COVID-19 samples originated in the United States, Italy and Spain. Sample material is recorded as cDNA or gDNA derived from T cells, B-cell-depleted T cells, or PBMCs.

Germline V gene lookup returns CDR1 MDHEN and CDR2 SYDVKM. Trimming shortened V by 2 bases and J by 7 bases, and 9 bases separated the two germline ends. This CDR3 is built from 13 residues. Authors' analysis steps: How many nucleated cells were present was estimated from reference gene primer amplification. The data were produced by immunoSEQ multiplex PCR, yet TCRdb's version contains in-frame clones alone and is incomplete. The V and J calls and clone size come from that table; D and trimming were worked out from the DNA. The sample lists 250,000 to 400,000 clones, around 89% occurring once. Seattle's enrolled individuals joined amid active infection and were then monitored longitudinally.

The J gene is TRBJ2-4, the V gene TRBV28; D ambiguous. What was sequenced was peripheral blood. This TCR was sampled from a woman aged 25 to 45 with COVID-19, enrolled during active disease. The CDR3 DNA sequence: TGTGCCAGCAGTTTAGGGCGCAGTAACATTCAGTACTTC. Protein: CASSLGRSNIQYF. Based on the CDR3 plus reference TRBV28 and TRBJ2-4, the full variable domain is DVKVTQSSRYLVKRTGEKVFLECVQDMDHENMFWYRQDPGLGLRLIYFSYDVKMKEKGDIPEGYSVSREKKERFSLILESASTNQTSMYLCASSLGRSNIQYFGAGTRLSVL.